These 26 T cell receptor beta chains were sequenced from one sample in a study of blood T cells in healthy people across ages. PCR was performed a second time for roughly 7 to 12 cycles using a sample-barcoded 5' primer and a J-beta primer mix. TCRdb called the 5' RACE reads again in MiXCR, with one record for every CDR3 protein. This table has 1.4 million or so distinct CDR3 sequences, under 55% appearing once. Material: blood. These receptors all come from a woman aged 18-30 years in good health.

The chain couples TRBV20-1 to TRBJ2-1, with 10 bases identical to TRBD2. CDR3 length equals 14 residues. Germline values: CDR1 DFQATT, CDR2 SNEGSKA (reference sequence). With 4 bases clipped from V and 10 bases from J, the junction kept 10 bases outside the gene matches. This CDR3 reads CSAKAGGPDREQFF. The CDR3 DNA reads as TGCAGTGCTAAAGCGGGAGGGCCTGACCGGGAGCAGTTCTTC.

This clonotype has ten or more counts. V is TRBV6-5 and J is TRBJ2-7; no clear D gene. The CDR3 is made up of 15 amino acids. The ends were cut back, 6 bases at V and 3 bases at J, with 18 bases in the middle. Germline assignment: CDR1 MNHEY and CDR2 SVGAGI. The CDR3 DNA reads TGTGCCAGCAGGCGAGGCGGCAGAACCTTCTACGAGCAGTACTTC. Encoded protein: CASRRGGRTFYEQYF.

This chain connects TRBV29-1 to TRBJ2-5; possibly TRBD1 or TRBD2 for D (5 bases each). Germline-derived CDR1 and CDR2 are SQVTM and ANQGSEA. Trimming pared 7 bases from V and 13 bases from J, leaving 13 bases between. The CDR3 loop spans 9 amino acids. The CDR3 spells CSAGPGWYF. CDR3 nucleotide sequence: TGCAGCGCGGGGCCAGGGTGGTACTTC.

This clonotype was seen only a few times. This chain links TRBV11-2 with TRBJ1-5, with D possibly TRBD1 on 5 matching bases. The CDR3 extends over 15 amino acids. Looked up from germline, CDR1 is SGHAT and CDR2 is FQNNGV. Between the trimmed V and J ends, which lost 5 bases and 2 bases, there was a span of 13 bases. The CDR3 is CASSPEGGGNQPQHF. As DNA, the CDR3 is TGTGCCAGCAGCCCCGAAGGAGGGGGCAATCAGCCCCAGCATTTT.

This clonotype was seen more than once but under ten times. This chain connects TRBV20-1 to TRBJ1-2, with a possible D match to TRBD1 (5 bases). Looked up from germline, CDR1 is DFQATT and CDR2 is SNEGSKA (reference sequence). The V gene lost 7 bases and the J gene lost 0 bases, with 18 bases spanning the gap. The CDR3 is made up of 15 amino acids. The CDR3 DNA reads TGCAGTGGCAGGGCGACTACTACCTCTAACTATGGCTACACCTTC. It encodes CSGRATTTSNYGYTF.

Points on this clonotype: A read error may be the cause here, since a much bigger clone is one base away. The chain couples TRBV7-2 to TRBJ2-7; possibly TRBD2 for D (5 bases). The CDR3 covers 14 residues. CDR1 and CDR2 (germline): SGHTA, FQGNSA. The CDR3 sequence: CASSLGASDYERYF. Written as DNA, the CDR3 is TGTGCCAGCAGCCTAGGCGCTTCAGACTACGAGCGGTACTTC. Complete variable domain (other parts from reference TRBV7-2 and TRBJ2-7): GAGVSQSPSNKVTEKGKDVELRCDPISGHTALYWYRQSLGQGLEFLIYFQGNSAPDKSGLPSDRFSAERTGGSVSTLTIQRTQQEDSAVYLCASSLGASDYERYFGPGTRLTVT.

The chain is built from TRBV29-1 and TRBJ2-7; weak D call: TRBD1 (6 bases). CDR1 is SQVTM and CDR2 is ANQGSEA in the germline V gene. This CDR3 contains 12 residues. V shed 7 bases and J shed 2 bases, with 12 bases lying between them. The CDR3 here is CSAKRDTYEQYF. The CDR3 coding sequence is TGCAGCGCTAAACGGGACACCTACGAGCAGTACTTC.

The J gene is TRBJ2-2, the V gene TRBV25-1; perhaps TRBD2 as D (5 bases). Deletions cut 2 bases from V and 5 bases from J, with 9 bases between. The length of the CDR3 is 14 residues. Germline loops: CDR1 MGHDK, CDR2 SYGVNS. The CDR3 loop is CASSEPSSTGELFF. The CDR3 DNA sequence: TGTGCCAGCAGTGAACCTAGCAGTACCGGGGAGCTGTTTTTT.

This clonotype was counted a few times. This chain uses TRBV6-2 or TRBV6-3 with TRBJ2-5; D not resolved. V lost 2 bases and J lost 1, with 11 bases in between. Germline V gene data show CDR1 as MNHEY and CDR2 as SVGEGT. The length of the CDR3 is 15 residues. The CDR3 protein is CASSYLSRIQETQYF. The CDR3 region has the DNA TGTGCCAGCAGTTACCTCAGCAGAATCCAAGAGACCCAGTACTTC.

This chain uses TRBV3-1 with TRBJ2-1; 8 bases agree with TRBD1. The CDR3 extends over 14 amino acids. Germline CDR1 reads LGHDT; CDR2 reads YNNKEL (reference sequence). J lost 7 bases, V lost 4 bases, and 6 bases had no gene match. CDR3 region: CASSPRQGKNEQFF. CDR3 nucleotide sequence: TGTGCCAGCAGCCCACGACAGGGGAAGAATGAGCAGTTCTTC.

J is TRBJ1-2 and V is TRBV11-2; 7 bases align to TRBD1. Germline CDR1 is SGHAT and CDR2 is FQNNGV. This CDR3 spans 16 amino acids. V shed 1 base, J shed 7 bases, and the junction held 12 bases outside the gene matches. The chain's CDR3 is CASSLVDSRGRIGYTF. CDR3 nucleotides: TGTGCCAGCAGCTTAGTTGATTCGAGGGGGCGGATTGGCTACACCTTC. The whole variable domain, filled in from reference TRBV11-2 and TRBJ1-2, reads EAGVAQSPRYKIIEKRQSVAFWCNPISGHATLYWYQQILGQGPKLLIQFQNNGVVDDSQLPKDRFSAERLKGVDSTLKIQPAKLEDSAVYLCASSLVDSRGRIGYTFGSGTRLTVV.

The genes are TRBV4-3 and TRBJ2-7; 7 nucleotides match TRBD2. The germline V gene encodes CDR1 LGHNA and CDR2 YSLEER. J gave up 8 bases and V 0 bases, and 16 bases lay outside the gene matches. This CDR3 spans 17 amino acids. The CDR3 loop is CASSQESRGSPGGKQYF. CDR3 coding DNA: TGCGCCAGCAGCCAAGAGTCGCGCGGGAGCCCGGGCGGGAAGCAGTACTTC.

A few counts support this clonotype. This chain links TRBV2 with TRBJ1-6; 8 nucleotides align to TRBD1. This CDR3 is 13 amino acids long. With 7 bases clipped from V and 9 bases from J, the junction kept 5 bases outside the gene matches. In germline, CDR1 is SNHLY, CDR2 FYNNEI. The CDR3 DNA follows: TGTGCCAGCATCGGACAGGGTAGTTCACCCCTCCACTTT. This gives the protein CASIGQGSSPLHF. Variable domain in full (rest from reference TRBV2 and TRBJ1-6): EPEVTQTPSHQVTQMGQEVILRCVPISNHLYFYWYRQILGQKVEFLVSFYNNEISEKSEIFDDQFSVERPDGSNFTLKIRSTKLEDSAMYFCASIGQGSSPLHFGNGTRLTVT.

The chain links TRBV5-1 to TRBJ2-5, with a weak D call TRBD1 (5 bases). Trimming stripped 4 bases from V and 1 base from J, with 14 bases between. The CDR3 has 15 amino acids. The germline V gene has CDR1 SGHRS and CDR2 YFSETQ. The DNA of the CDR3 is TGCGCCAGCAGCGCGCTGGGGCAGACCCAAGAGACCCAGTACTTC. Amino acids: CASSALGQTQETQYF.

The V and J genes are TRBV20-1 and TRBJ2-1, with a possible D match to TRBD1 (6 bases). Germline-derived CDR1 and CDR2 are DFQATT and SNEGSKA (reference sequence). The CDR3 consists of 14 residues. Trimming stripped 3 bases from V and 2 bases from J, with 11 bases between. This chain's CDR3 is CSARRSGAYNEQFF. The CDR3 DNA reads TGCAGTGCTAGGAGGTCAGGGGCCTACAATGAGCAGTTCTTC.

This clonotype appeared a few times. This sequence joins TRBV10-3 and TRBJ1-4, with a weak D call TRBD1 (6 bases). Germline V lookup: CDR1 ENHRY, CDR2 SYGVKD. This CDR3 has 14 residues. Trimming took 4 bases from V and 3 from J, leaving 9 bases between them. The CDR3 loop reads CAISAGEANEKLFF. DNA of the CDR3: TGTGCCATCAGTGCAGGGGAGGCTAATGAAAAACTGTTTTTT.

With regard to this clonotype: A much larger clonotype is one base distant, so this may be a read error. The CDR3 nucleotides are TGTGCCAGCAGCCTGGCGGGAGGGCAGTACTTC. This encodes CASSLAGGQYF. The chain recombines TRBV11-2 with TRBJ2-7, with 8 bases fitting TRBD2. Germline-derived CDR1 and CDR2 are SGHAT and FQNNGV. V lost 5 bases and J lost 9; bases outside the gene matches: 3. This CDR3 region has 11 residues.

This clonotype was seen a handful of times. V and J are TRBV29-1 and TRBJ2-2; no reliable D call. Trimming removed 3 bases at V and 0 bases at J, with 5 bases between. Germline V gene data show CDR1 as SQVTM and CDR2 as ANQGSEA. The length of the CDR3 is 13 residues. The CDR3: CSVDAPNTGELFF. Here the CDR3 DNA reads TGCAGCGTTGATGCCCCGAACACCGGGGAGCTGTTTTTT.

This clonotype appeared a single time. The chain joins TRBV7-2 to TRBJ1-5; D call uncertain. V lost 5 bases and J lost 6, with 14 bases in between. The CDR3 runs 14 residues. Germline V gene lookup returns CDR1 SGHTA and CDR2 FQGNSA. CDR3 loop: CASSTRPGIQPQHF. CDR3 DNA: TGTGCCAGCAGCACCCGACCGGGGATTCAGCCCCAGCATTTT.

The chain couples TRBV11-2 to TRBJ1-2; 8 nucleotides align to TRBD1. The CDR3 has 14 residues. The V and J ends lost 5 bases and 8 bases, in that order; junction bases with no gene match: 10. Germline V gene data show CDR1 as SGHAT and CDR2 as FQNNGV. The CDR3 protein is CASSHGQGPLGYTF. For the CDR3, the DNA is TGTGCCAGCAGCCACGGACAGGGCCCTTTGGGCTACACCTTC.

The rearrangement joins TRBV10-1 to TRBJ1-1, with TRBD1 identical over 7 bases. V was clipped by 0 bases and J by 6 bases; unmatched bases: 1. This CDR3 comprises 13 residues. CDR1 is WNHNN and CDR2 is SYGVQD in the germline V gene (reference sequence). The DNA for the CDR3 is TGCGCCAGCAGTGAGTCGGGGACAGCTGAAGCTTTCTTT. As protein: CASSESGTAEAFF.

This clonotype was counted only a few times. This chain joins TRBV7-3 and TRBJ2-1, with a possible D match to TRBD2 (5 bases). Trimming removed 5 bases at V and 11 bases at J, with 16 bases between. The germline V gene has CDR1 SGHTA and CDR2 FQGTGA. CDR3 length: 13 residues. CDR3: CASSRVDEGQQFF. In DNA, the CDR3 is TGTGCCAGCAGCAGAGTCGATGAGGGTCAGCAGTTCTTC.

This clonotype was seen only a few times. The V gene is TRBV6-5, the J gene TRBJ1-1; D gene uncertain. This CDR3 region has 15 residues. V gave up 0 bases and J gave up 8 bases, with 16 bases separating them. CDR1 is MNHEY, CDR2 SVGAGI, per germline. CDR3 amino acids: CASSYSMVTFSEAFF. CDR3 sequence (DNA): TGTGCCAGCAGTTACTCGATGGTCACCTTCTCGGAAGCTTTCTTT.

This clonotype came up a few times. The chain is built from TRBV6-1 and TRBJ1-2, with a weak D call TRBD1 (6 bases). The germline V and J ends were trimmed by 6 bases and 3 bases, with 11 bases remaining between them. CDR3 size: 13 residues. Germline-derived CDR1 and CDR2 are MNHNS and SASEGT. CDR3 nucleotide sequence: TGTGCCAGCAGGCAGGGGCAGGACTATGGCTACACCTTC. Its protein product is CASRQGQDYGYTF.

This clonotype was seen more than once but under ten times. The chain carries TRBV11-2 and TRBJ2-7; 7 bases are shared with TRBD2. V lost 4 bases to trimming and J lost 0 bases; unmatched junction nucleotides: 6. The CDR3 is 15 residues long. Germline V gene sequence: CDR1 SGHAT, CDR2 FQNNGV. This chain's CDR3 is CASSSGGLYSYEQYF. The CDR3 DNA reads as TGTGCCAGCAGCTCGGGGGGTTTATACTCCTACGAGCAGTACTTC.

This clonotype turned up a few times. The J gene is TRBJ2-1, the V gene TRBV6-5, with 7 bases identical to TRBD1. Per the germline V gene, CDR1 is MNHEY and CDR2 is SVGAGI. The CDR3 runs to 15 residues. With V trimmed by 6 bases and J by 5 bases, 10 bases remained unmatched. The CDR3 sequence is CASSRTRDRDNEQFF. The CDR3 nucleotides read TGTGCCAGCAGCCGAACACGCGACAGGGACAATGAGCAGTTCTTC.